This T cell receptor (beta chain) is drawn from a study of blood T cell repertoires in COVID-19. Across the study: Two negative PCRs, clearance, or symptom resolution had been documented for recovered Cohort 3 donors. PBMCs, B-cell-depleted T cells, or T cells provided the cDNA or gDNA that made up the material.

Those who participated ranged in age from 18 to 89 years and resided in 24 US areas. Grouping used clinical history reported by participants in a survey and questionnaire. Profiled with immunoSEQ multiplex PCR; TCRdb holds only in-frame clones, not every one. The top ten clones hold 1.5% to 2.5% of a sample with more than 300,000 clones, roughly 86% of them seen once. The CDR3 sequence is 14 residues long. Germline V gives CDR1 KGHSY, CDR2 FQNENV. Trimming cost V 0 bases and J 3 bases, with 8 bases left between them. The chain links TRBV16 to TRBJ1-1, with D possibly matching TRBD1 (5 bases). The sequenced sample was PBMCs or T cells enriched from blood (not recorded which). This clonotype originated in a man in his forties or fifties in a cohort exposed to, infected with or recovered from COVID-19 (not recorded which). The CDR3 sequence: CASSQSGGDTEAFF. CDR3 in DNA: TGTGCCAGCAGCCAATCGGGGGGGGACACTGAAGCTTTCTTT.